The rows below give T cell receptor beta chains drawn from one sample of a study of blood T cell repertoires in COVID-19. Using immunoSEQ multiplex PCR, the repertoire was profiled, and TCRdb retains in-frame clones only, with some absent. Of about 250,000 clones listed, over 65% are singletons. Sample: peripheral blood. Every receptor here comes from a woman aged 80 or over with acute or convalescent COVID-19. Each CDR3 is given with its conserved first and last residue. D genes are given only for firm matches. A clone size is listed for some rows: how often the clone was seen (once, few, many), or a class if it is expanded.

clone size: NA
V gene: TRBV18
J gene: TRBJ2-1
D gene: NA
CDR3 DNA: TGTGCCAGCTCACCAATCGATGCAGGTAGCTCCTACAATGAGCAGTTCTTC
CDR3 protein: CASSPIDAGSSYNEQFF

clone size: once
V gene: TRBV6-6
J gene: TRBJ2-1
D gene: TRBD2
CDR3 DNA: TGTGCCAGCAGTCGACTAGCGGGAGAGGACAGTGAGCAGTTCTTC
CDR3 protein: CASSRLAGEDSEQFF

clone size: NA
V gene: TRBV5-1
J gene: TRBJ2-5
D gene: TRBD2
CDR3 DNA: TGCGCCAGCAGCTTGCAAACTAGCGTCGGAGAGACCCAGTACTTC
CDR3 protein: CASSLQTSVGETQYF

clone size: NA
V gene: TRBV5-1
J gene: TRBJ2-3
D gene: NA
CDR3 DNA: TGCGCCAGCAGCCGATTGTCAGGGTTTGCGCAAGATACGCAGTATTTT
CDR3 protein: CASSRLSGFAQDTQYF

clone size: NA
V gene: TRBV28
J gene: TRBJ1-2
D gene: TRBD1
CDR3 DNA: TGTGCCAGCAGTATCAGGGGGCCTGGCTACACCTTC
CDR3 protein: CASSIRGPGYTF

clone size: few
V gene: TRBV11-3
J gene: TRBJ1-3
D gene: NA
CDR3 DNA: TGTGCCAGCAGCCCCGGCGGGGCCTCTGGAAACACCATATATTTT
CDR3 protein: CASSPGGASGNTIYF

clone size: NA
V gene: TRBV6-5
J gene: TRBJ2-3
D gene: NA
CDR3 DNA: TGTGCCAGCAGACTCAGGGGAAGCACAGATACGCAGTATTTT
CDR3 protein: CASRLRGSTDTQYF

clone size: NA
V gene: TRBV30
J gene: TRBJ2-6
D gene: NA
CDR3 DNA: TGTGCCTGGAGTGTCGGCTCTGGGGCCAACGTCCTGACTTTC
CDR3 protein: CAWSVGSGANVLTF

clone size: NA
V gene: TRBV5-1
J gene: TRBJ2-1
D gene: TRBD2
CDR3 DNA: TGCGCCAGCAGCTTGGAGAGGTCTAGCGGGGGCCGATACAATGAGCAGTTCTTC
CDR3 protein: CASSLERSSGGRYNEQFF

clone size: NA
V gene: TRBV5-1
J gene: TRBJ2-1
D gene: NA
CDR3 DNA: TGCGCCAGCAGCTTAGGGGGAAATGAGCAGTTCTTC
CDR3 protein: CASSLGGNEQFF

clone size: NA
V gene: TRBV12-5
J gene: TRBJ1-1
D gene: NA
CDR3 DNA: TGTGCTAGTGGGCTACAGCAGAACACTGAAGCTTTCTTT
CDR3 protein: CASGLQQNTEAFF

clone size: NA
V gene: TRBV6-2/TRBV6-3
J gene: TRBJ1-5
D gene: NA
CDR3 DNA: TGTGCCAGCAGTTACGGGGCGCAGCCCCAGCATTTT
CDR3 protein: CASSYGAQPQHF

clone size: NA
V gene: TRBV11-3
J gene: TRBJ2-3
D gene: TRBD2
CDR3 DNA: TGTGCCAGCAGCTTGGGCCTAGCGGGGGCGGAAGATACGCAGTATTTT
CDR3 protein: CASSLGLAGAEDTQYF

clone size: NA
V gene: TRBV9
J gene: TRBJ2-3
D gene: TRBD1
CDR3 DNA: TGTGCCAGCAGCGTAGCCGGGACAGGGGGCGTCGGTACAGATACGCAGTATTTT
CDR3 protein: CASSVAGTGGVGTDTQYF

clone size: NA
V gene: TRBV27
J gene: TRBJ2-7
D gene: NA
CDR3 DNA: TGTGCCAGCAGAAGGCAGGGCCCCTACGAGCAGTACTTC
CDR3 protein: CASRRQGPYEQYF

clone size: NA
V gene: TRBV19
J gene: TRBJ2-3
D gene: NA
CDR3 DNA: TGTGCCAGTAGTACGGGGAGACAGCGGGGCACAGATACGCAGTATTTT
CDR3 protein: CASSTGRQRGTDTQYF

clone size: once
V gene: TRBV28
J gene: TRBJ2-6
D gene: TRBD1
CDR3 DNA: TGTGCCAGCAGTGTCCAGGGGGTGGGGGCCAACGTCCTGACTTTC
CDR3 protein: CASSVQGVGANVLTF

clone size: NA
V gene: TRBV19
J gene: TRBJ2-1
D gene: TRBD2
CDR3 DNA: TGTGCCAGTAGTAGGACTAGCGGGAGTGTTGGTGAGCAGTTCTTC
CDR3 protein: CASSRTSGSVGEQFF

clone size: NA
V gene: TRBV12-5
J gene: TRBJ1-4
D gene: TRBD1
CDR3 DNA: TGTGCTAGTGGTTTGGTAAGGGGACAGGGGAGTGAAAAACTGTTTTTT
CDR3 protein: CASGLVRGQGSEKLFF

clone size: few
V gene: TRBV5-6
J gene: TRBJ2-5
D gene: NA
CDR3 DNA: TGTGCCAGCAGCTTGGGGATGAACCTCGAGGCAGAGACCCAGTACTTC
CDR3 protein: CASSLGMNLEAETQYF

clone size: few
V gene: TRBV4-3
J gene: TRBJ2-2
D gene: NA
CDR3 DNA: TGCGCCAGCAGTCCCGGCGACAGGAGCACCGGGGAGCTGTTTTTT
CDR3 protein: CASSPGDRSTGELFF

clone size: NA
V gene: TRBV6-5
J gene: TRBJ2-7
D gene: TRBD1
CDR3 DNA: TGTGCCAGCGCCCGGGACAGATCTTTCGAGCAGTACTTC
CDR3 protein: CASARDRSFEQYF

clone size: NA
V gene: TRBV6-5
J gene: TRBJ1-5
D gene: TRBD1
CDR3 DNA: TGTGCCAGCAGTTACTCGTTGGGACAGGGCAATCAGCCCCAGCATTTT
CDR3 protein: CASSYSLGQGNQPQHF

clone size: few
V gene: TRBV30
J gene: TRBJ1-2
D gene: TRBD1
CDR3 DNA: TGTGCCTGGAGTGAACTGACAGGGTCTGGCTACACCTTC
CDR3 protein: CAWSELTGSGYTF

clone size: NA
V gene: TRBV11-1
J gene: TRBJ2-5
D gene: NA
CDR3 DNA: TGTGCCAGCAGCCTACAGAGATACCAAGAGACCCAGTACTTC
CDR3 protein: CASSLQRYQETQYF

clone size: NA
V gene: TRBV9
J gene: TRBJ1-1
D gene: TRBD1
CDR3 DNA: TGTGCCAGCAGCGTACTCACCGGGACAGGGAAGACTGAAGCTTTCTTT
CDR3 protein: CASSVLTGTGKTEAFF

clone size: NA
V gene: TRBV4-2
J gene: TRBJ2-1
D gene: TRBD2
CDR3 DNA: TGTGCCAGCAGCCAAGATTTGACTAGCGGCTCCTACAATGAGCAGTTCTTC
CDR3 protein: CASSQDLTSGSYNEQFF

clone size: NA
V gene: TRBV10-3
J gene: TRBJ2-1
D gene: NA
CDR3 DNA: TGTGCCATCAGCGCCAAGGAAGGACTTCCGAATGAGCAGTTCTTC
CDR3 protein: CAISAKEGLPNEQFF

clone size: NA
V gene: TRBV7-3
J gene: TRBJ1-2
D gene: TRBD1
CDR3 DNA: TGTGCCAGCAGCCCTGCGGCGGACAGGGGCTATGGCTACACCTTC
CDR3 protein: CASSPAADRGYGYTF